The 10 T cell receptor beta chains in this list originate from one sample, sequenced in a study of identical twins. TCRdb reprocessed the 5' RACE reads via MiXCR and lists one record per CDR3 protein. The data show over 200,000 distinct CDR3 sequences, over 9.5% seen once. The source material was memory T cells sorted from blood. These receptors were taken from a man aged 50 or older in good health.

This clonotype was seen at least ten times. The genes are TRBV20-1 and TRBJ2-4, with TRBD2 matching over 8 bases. Germline V gene lookup returns CDR1 DFQATT and CDR2 SNEGSKA (reference sequence). The CDR3 length is 13 residues. V lost 1 base and J lost 8; bases outside the gene matches: 4. The CDR3 DNA sequence: TGCAGTGCTAGAGGGCCGGGGGGGGACATTCAGTACTTC. Translation gives CSARGPGGDIQYF.

With respect to this clonotype: One junction end does not reproduce the germline sequence, and a read error may be involved. This chain links TRBV7-9 with TRBJ1-2, with D possibly TRBD1 on 6 matching bases. This CDR3 contains 13 residues. The germline V gene has CDR1 SEHNR and CDR2 FQNEAQ (reference sequence). The CDR3, as DNA: TGTGCCAGCAGCTTGGACAGTGGCTATGGCTTCACCTTC. Protein product: CASSLDSGYGFTF.

This chain joins TRBV4-1 and TRBJ2-3; D may be TRBD1 or TRBD2 (5 bases each). Trimming stripped 6 bases from V and 2 bases from J, with 18 bases between. The CDR3 spans 16 residues. Per germline, CDR1 MGHRA and CDR2 YSYEKL. The CDR3 coding sequence is TGCGCCAGCAGACGAATCGGGACGGATGCCACAGATACGCAGTATTTT. Amino acids: CASRRIGTDATDTQYF.

This clonotype was found many times. The chain uses TRBV20-1 and TRBJ2-7; D may be TRBD2 (7 bases). Germline V gene sequence: CDR1 DFQATT, CDR2 SNEGSKA (reference sequence). The CDR3 length is 15 residues. The V end lost 0 bases, the J end lost 5 bases, and 17 bases lay between the germline ends. CDR3 DNA sequence: TGCAGTGCTAGAGATTGGGGACATGGGGGGGACGAGCAGTACTTC. Protein sequence: CSARDWGHGGDEQYF.

This clonotype was detected many times. The V and J genes are TRBV6-6 and TRBJ1-2; D unresolved. In germline, CDR1 is MNHNY, CDR2 SVGAGI (reference sequence). The CDR3 loop spans 13 amino acids. V shed 5 bases and J shed 4 bases, with 11 bases lying between them. The CDR3: CASSLTQSYGYTF. The CDR3 DNA follows: TGTGCCAGCAGTCTGACACAAAGCTATGGCTACACCTTC.

The chain uses TRBV4-1 and TRBJ2-2; 7 bases fit TRBD1. After removal of 4 bases from V and 4 bases from J, the junction contained 9 bases not matched to a gene. This CDR3 has 16 residues. Germline V lookup: CDR1 MGHRA, CDR2 YSYEKL. Written as DNA, the CDR3 is TGCGCCAGCAGCCCTACACCAGACAGGGCCACCGGGGAGCTGTTTTTT. Translation: CASSPTPDRATGELFF.

This clonotype was counted between two and nine times. The chain joins TRBV4-3 to TRBJ2-5; D perhaps matches TRBD2 (5 bases). The V end was cut by 0 bases, the J end by 5 bases, with 13 bases between. The germline V gene encodes CDR1 LGHNA and CDR2 YSLEER. The length of the CDR3 is 15 residues. CDR3: CASSQDHVRRETQYF. The CDR3 region has the DNA TGCGCCAGCAGCCAAGATCACGTCCGGAGGGAGACCCAGTACTTC.

CDR3 DNA: TGTGCCAGCAGCCAAGCAGGTAACCCCCAGCATTTT. It codes for CASSQAGNPQHF. V gene TRBV3-1 combines with J gene TRBJ1-5; no definite D call. CDR1 is LGHDT and CDR2 is YNNKEL in the germline V gene (reference sequence). The CDR3 loop spans 12 amino acids. V lost 1 base to trimming and J lost 10 bases, with 8 bases between them.

With regard to this clonotype: One end of the junction does not line up with germline, which may come from a read error. V and J are TRBV3-1 and TRBJ1-2; D is unclear. There are 13 residues in the CDR3. The germline CDR1 and CDR2 sequences are LGHDT and YNNKEL (reference sequence). The CDR3 loop is CASSQPSRYGSTF. CDR3 DNA: TGTGCCAGCAGCCAACCCTCGAGATATGGCTCCACCTTC.

This clonotype was detected a few times. This chain links TRBV7-9 with TRBJ1-1; D gene unclear. Trimming stripped 8 bases from V and 5 bases from J, with 15 bases between. There are 13 residues in the CDR3. Germline CDR1 SEHNR, CDR2 FQNEAQ (reference sequence). CDR3 region: CASANPSGTEAFF. DNA for the CDR3: TGTGCCAGCGCAAATCCCAGTGGGACTGAAGCTTTCTTT.